The following is a T cell receptor beta chain sequence with its context. The sample comes from a study of vaccination and CD4 T cells after COVID-19. Study information: In the convalescent group, nasal swab PCR was SARS-CoV-2 positive; roughly 10 cases were mild and one severe.

The time point denotes: late sampling 161 to 241 days after vaccination in a few convalescent patients. TCRdb recomputed calls from the PCR reads with MiXCR, one row per CDR3 protein. The repertoire holds about 40,000 distinct CDR3 sequences, with about 34% as singletons. The sequence was collected from a human donor who had recovered from COVID-19. The source was CD4+ T cells from blood, collected about 7 months after SARS-CoV-2 vaccination.

CDR3 nucleotides: TGTGCCAGTAGTATCGAACAGGGGGCCGGGGAGCTGTTTTTT. Amino acid sequence: CASSIEQGAGELFF. V is TRBV19 and J is TRBJ2-2, with TRBD1 matching over 8 bases. Germline V gives CDR1 LNHDA, CDR2 SQIVND (reference sequence). With 3 bases clipped from V and 6 bases from J, the junction kept 3 bases outside the gene matches. This CDR3 comprises 14 residues.